This T cell receptor beta chain was documented in a study of T cell clones after liver transplantation. Study-level background: Liver transplant recipients had immunosuppression withdrawal attempted within 2 years. Three of eight recipients were HCV-positive; others had non-autoimmune, non-viral indications. Blood was drawn pre-transplant, before withdrawal, and after full or failed withdrawal.

The study's findings and limits: A larger donor-reactive than third-party decline suggested partial antigen-specific deletion.

Profiled with immunoSEQ multiplex PCR; TCRdb holds only in-frame clones, not every one. The table shows approximately 10,000 clones, with around 70% occurring only once. Germline V lookup: CDR1 MNHEY, CDR2 SVGAGI. The CDR3 totals 13 residues. To note about this clone: Its antigen is not known. The junction and the germline gene differ at one end; a read error may be behind it.

The receptor was isolated from a human patient who received a liver transplant. The graft donor may have given rise to some T cells. The chain links TRBV6-5 to TRBJ2-1, with D possibly being TRBD1 (6 bases). Sequencing used CD4+ T cells from blood, obtained about 31 months after liver transplant. Here the CDR3 DNA reads TGTGCCAGCAGTAACTCGAAGAGGGGGGAGCAGTTCTTC. Its protein is CASSNSKRGEQFF.